Following are 17 T cell receptor beta chains from one sample sequenced in a study of identifying expanded T cells in peripheral blood. Clones were sequenced by immunoSEQ multiplex PCR, and TCRdb holds only the in-frame ones, with some missing. The sample comprises some 96,000 clones, around 90% of which are singletons, and around 5% rests with the top ten. The sample was blood. These receptors originate from a person aged 18-70 years in good health.

This chain uses TRBV15 with TRBJ2-1, with TRBD2 matching 7 bases. Germline V gene data show CDR1 as LNHNV and CDR2 as YYDKDF (reference sequence). The J segment lost 9 bases and the V segment lost 3 bases, leaving 11 bases of the junction unmatched. This CDR3 spans 15 amino acids. The DNA for the CDR3 is TGTGCCACCAGCAGGTCTCGGGAGCGGGGAAGTGAGCAGTTCTTC. This gives the protein CATSRSRERGSEQFF. Variable domain in full (rest from reference TRBV15 and TRBJ2-1): DAMVIQNPRYQVTQFGKPVTLSCSQTLNHNVMYWYQQKSSQAPKLLFHYYDKDFNNEADTPDNFQSRRPNTSFCFLDIRSPGLGDTAMYLCATSRSRERGSEQFFGPGTRLTVL.

This sequence joins TRBV7-9 and TRBJ2-3, with 7 nucleotides matching TRBD2. CDR3 size: 15 residues. J gave up 0 bases and V 6 bases, and 6 bases lay outside the gene matches. The germline CDR1 and CDR2 sequences are SEHNR and FQNEAQ (reference sequence). The CDR3 coding sequence is TGTGCCAGCAGTCGGGGGGTCACTAGCACAGATACGCAGTATTTT. Translating gives CASSRGVTSTDTQYF.

The chain recombines TRBV10-3 with TRBJ1-1, with TRBD1 matching over 8 bases. The CDR3 is 15 amino acids. Germline trimming cut 8 bases from V and 1 base from J; bases unmatched to any gene: 9. Germline CDR1 ENHRY, CDR2 SYGVKD. CDR3 amino acids: CAIGSGDRRNTEAFF. CDR3 nucleotides: TGTGCCATCGGAAGCGGGGACAGGAGGAACACTGAAGCTTTCTTT.

This chain joins TRBV2 and TRBJ2-7; 8 nucleotides match TRBD1. The germline CDR1 and CDR2 sequences are SNHLY and FYNNEI. The V and J ends lost 4 bases and 1 base, in that order; junction bases with no gene match: 6. CDR3 length: 15 amino acids. This CDR3 reads CASSGPDRVSYEQYF. In DNA form, the CDR3 reads TGTGCCAGCAGTGGGCCGGACAGGGTATCCTACGAGCAGTACTTC. The whole variable domain, filled in from reference TRBV2 and TRBJ2-7, reads EPEVTQTPSHQVTQMGQEVILRCVPISNHLYFYWYRQILGQKVEFLVSFYNNEISEKSEIFDDQFSVERPDGSNFTLKIRSTKLEDSAMYFCASSGPDRVSYEQYFGPGTRLTVT.

The rearrangement links TRBV27 to TRBJ1-6, with 8 bases that match TRBD1. The CDR3 length is 15 residues. V gave up 3 bases and J gave up 7 bases; unmatched junction bases: 5. Germline loops: CDR1 MNHEY, CDR2 SMNVEV (reference sequence). This CDR3 reads CASSFQQGVNSPLHF. CDR3 DNA sequence: TGTGCCAGCAGTTTCCAACAGGGGGTAAATTCACCCCTCCACTTT.

Written as DNA, the CDR3 is TGTGCCAGCAGTGAAATCGGGCGACGGGTTGGGTACAATGAGCAGTTCTTC. It encodes CASSEIGRRVGYNEQFF. The genes are TRBV2 and TRBJ2-1, with D unresolved. Deletions cut 2 bases from V and 4 bases from J, with 18 bases between. Germline CDR1 is SNHLY and CDR2 is FYNNEI. The CDR3 covers 17 residues. Complete variable domain (other parts from reference TRBV2 and TRBJ2-1): EPEVTQTPSHQVTQMGQEVILRCVPISNHLYFYWYRQILGQKVEFLVSFYNNEISEKSEIFDDQFSVERPDGSNFTLKIRSTKLEDSAMYFCASSEIGRRVGYNEQFFGPGTRLTVL.

The gene calls are TRBV30 and TRBJ1-4; D might be TRBD1 (5 bases). Germline CDR1 reads GTSNPN; CDR2 reads SVGIG (reference sequence). With 4 bases removed from V and 10 bases from J, the gap between germline ends came to 13 bases. CDR3 size: 12 residues. CDR3 in amino acids: CAWNPGVGKLFF. The CDR3 DNA is TGTGCCTGGAACCCGGGGGTGGGAAAACTGTTTTTT.

The sample holds a few counts of this clone. This chain connects TRBV5-6 to TRBJ2-2, with D unclear. Trimming removed 1 base from V and 6 bases from J, with 10 bases in between. CDR3 length: 14 residues. The V gene's germline CDR1 is SGHDT and CDR2 YYEEEE. The CDR3 region is CASSLLEASGELFF. The CDR3 DNA reads TGTGCCAGCAGCTTGTTGGAAGCGTCCGGGGAGCTGTTTTTT. Full variable domain (rest looked up from reference TRBV5-6 and TRBJ2-2): DAGVTQSPTHLIKTRGQQVTLRCSPKSGHDTVSWYQQALGQGPQFIFQYYEEEERQRGNFPDRFSGHQFPNYSSELNVNALLLGDSALYLCASSLLEASGELFFGEGSRLTVL.

V usage is TRBV29-1 and J usage is TRBJ2-7; tentative D call: TRBD1 (6 bases). With 3 bases removed from V and 6 bases from J, the gap between germline ends came to 9 bases. The length of the CDR3 is 11 residues. The germline V gene encodes CDR1 SQVTM and CDR2 ANQGSEA. CDR3 amino acids: CSVDSGVEQYF. Here the CDR3 DNA reads TGCAGCGTTGATTCAGGGGTCGAGCAGTACTTC.

V is TRBV4-3 and J is TRBJ2-7, with D maybe TRBD2 (6 bases). Trimming cost V 0 bases and J 5 bases, with 11 bases left between them. Per the germline V gene, CDR1 is LGHNA and CDR2 is YSLEER. This CDR3 has 14 residues. The DNA for the CDR3 is TGCGCCAGCAGCCAAGAGGGAGGTCCCCACGAGCAGTACTTC. Its protein product is CASSQEGGPHEQYF.

This clone is medium-sized within its sample. The V and J genes are TRBV4-2 and TRBJ2-3, with 10 positions matching TRBD2. With V trimmed by 8 bases and J by 2 bases, 19 bases remained unmatched. From germline, CDR1 is LGHNA and CDR2 YNFKEQ. The CDR3 runs to 19 residues. CDR3 in DNA: TGTGCCAGCGGGGGGGAAGTCGGGACTAGCGTCAGCCCCACAGATACGCAGTATTTT. Residues: CASGGEVGTSVSPTDTQYF.

This chain uses TRBV27 with TRBJ1-2, with D hard to call. V gave up 2 bases and J gave up 4 bases, with 17 bases separating them. Per germline, CDR1 MNHEY and CDR2 SMNVEV (reference sequence). This CDR3 has 16 residues. The CDR3 protein is CASSLLGLGSVYGYTF. CDR3 nucleotides: TGTGCCAGCAGTTTACTCGGGTTGGGCAGCGTCTATGGCTACACCTTC.

The chain is built from TRBV7-8 and TRBJ2-7; 9 nucleotides match TRBD1. Germline loops: CDR1 SGHVS, CDR2 FQNEAQ. The CDR3 extends over 13 amino acids. V lost 3 bases, J lost 3 bases, and 0 bases stayed unmatched. The CDR3 here is CASSLDRGYEQYF. The CDR3, as DNA: TGTGCCAGCAGCTTGGACAGGGGCTACGAGCAGTACTTC.

The table lists this clone with a few counts. This same CDR3 is encoded by further DNA sequences in the sample. In DNA, the CDR3 is TGTGCCAGCAGTGAGGGGGGCTATGGCTACACCTTC. This sequence encodes CASSEGGYGYTF. The V gene is TRBV6-1, the J gene TRBJ1-2; D may be TRBD1 (5 bases). The germline gives CDR1 MNHNS, CDR2 SASEGT. The CDR3 extends over 12 amino acids. V was clipped by 3 bases and J by 4 bases, with 6 bases between them.

This sequence joins TRBV5-6 and TRBJ2-5, with D perhaps TRBD2 (6 bases). CDR1 is SGHDT and CDR2 is YYEEEE in the germline V gene. The length of the CDR3 is 15 residues. The ends were cut back, 1 base at V and 0 bases at J, with 10 bases in the middle. The CDR3: CASSLTREDQETQYF. CDR3 nucleotide sequence: TGTGCCAGCAGCTTGACCAGGGAGGACCAAGAGACCCAGTACTTC. Drawing the rest from reference TRBV5-6 and TRBJ2-5, the complete variable domain is DAGVTQSPTHLIKTRGQQVTLRCSPKSGHDTVSWYQQALGQGPQFIFQYYEEEERQRGNFPDRFSGHQFPNYSSELNVNALLLGDSALYLCASSLTREDQETQYFGPGTRLLVL.

This rearrangement joins TRBV9 to TRBJ2-1, with a tentative D call TRBD1 (5 bases). In germline, CDR1 is SGDLS, CDR2 YYNGEE. Trimming removed 2 bases at V and 5 bases at J, with 8 bases between. CDR3 length: 13 residues. CDR3 in amino acids: CASSVGQHNEQFF. The CDR3 region has the DNA TGTGCCAGCAGCGTCGGACAACACAATGAGCAGTTCTTC.

The gene calls are TRBV6-1 and TRBJ1-6, with unresolved D. CDR1 MNHNS and CDR2 SASEGT come from the germline V gene. The CDR3 has 13 residues. Trimming removed 2 bases at V and 5 bases at J, with 4 bases between. The CDR3 nucleotides are TGTGCCAGCAGTGAACAGAATAATTCACCCCTCCACTTT. This encodes CASSEQNNSPLHF.